These 13 T cell receptor beta chains share one sample of origin, sequenced in a study of T-cell memory formation after mild COVID-19 (dated by TCRdb to the early 2020s). Libraries were constructed by 5' RACE. Reads for this sample came from an Illumina NovaSeq 6000. TCRdb reprocessing: public reads trimmed at Q25 with fastp, clones called with MiXCR, in-frame beta chains kept. CDR3 protein duplicates are merged, each entry listing the most common genes and DNA. Recorded for this sample are about 350,000 distinct CDR3 sequences; roughly an eighth of them occurred a single time. The ten most abundant clones make up about a fifth of the sample. Sequencing used PBMCs or a T cell subset sorted from them (not recorded which). The receptor set was obtained from a young man who had mild COVID-19 (a few samples of this study predate the infection). The sample titles of this study are shuffled in the database, so cell type and time point are left out; the donor was told from shared clones.

In its sample, this clonotype was seen a few times. The rearrangement uses TRBV6-1 and TRBJ2-7; TRBD1 matches at 7 bases. V gave up 0 bases and J gave up 7 bases; unmatched junction bases: 9. Germline values: CDR1 MNHNS, CDR2 SASEGT. This CDR3 is 15 amino acids long. The CDR3 loop is CASSEATGAPGEQYF. The CDR3, as DNA: TGTGCCAGCAGTGAAGCCACAGGGGCGCCGGGGGAGCAGTACTTC.

The chain uses TRBV20-1 and TRBJ2-2; no clear D gene. This CDR3 contains 13 residues. Trimming removed 4 bases from V and 2 bases from J, with 8 bases in between. The germline V gene has CDR1 DFQATT and CDR2 SNEGSKA (reference sequence). CDR3 sequence (DNA): TGCAGTGCTAAGGCTGTCAACACCGGGGAGCTGTTTTTT. Translation: CSAKAVNTGELFF.

A few counts support this clonotype. This rearrangement joins TRBV5-1 to TRBJ1-5, with unresolved D. This CDR3 has 15 residues. The V end lost 4 bases, the J end lost 3 bases, and 14 bases lay between the germline ends. Germline CDR1 SGHRS, CDR2 YFSETQ. For the CDR3, the DNA is TGCGCCAGCAGCCCAGCAGGAGGTTACAATCAGCCCCAGCATTTT. This encodes CASSPAGGYNQPQHF.

The chain is built from TRBV2 and TRBJ2-7; tentatively, D is TRBD2 (6 bases). This CDR3 region has 14 residues. Between the trimmed V and J ends, which lost 5 bases and 7 bases, there was a span of 18 bases. The germline V gene has CDR1 SNHLY and CDR2 FYNNEI. The CDR3 DNA follows: TGTGCCAGCAGTCATACTGGAGGGGTCCAAGAGCAGTACTTC. Translation gives CASSHTGGVQEQYF.

This clonotype occurred many times. The V gene is TRBV5-1, the J gene TRBJ2-1, with 7 bases matching TRBD1. The V and J ends lost 3 bases and 11 bases, in that order; junction bases with no gene match: 14. The germline gives CDR1 SGHRS, CDR2 YFSETQ. The CDR3 loop spans 15 amino acids. The CDR3 DNA is TGCGCCAGCAGCTCCACAGGGGCCGGAAGTGTGAAGCAGTTCTTC. This sequence encodes CASSSTGAGSVKQFF.

This clonotype was observed a few times. The chain combines TRBV20-1 with TRBJ1-1; possibly TRBD1 for D (5 bases). The CDR3 has 12 residues. CDR1 is DFQATT, CDR2 SNEGSKA, per germline (reference sequence). Trimming cost V 4 bases and J 1 base, with 7 bases left between them. In DNA form, the CDR3 reads TGCAGTGCTACGGGACCGAACACTGAAGCTTTCTTT. This gives the protein CSATGPNTEAFF.

This clonotype turned up a few times. This chain uses TRBV4-1 with TRBJ1-5; tentatively, D is TRBD1 (5 bases). Germline lookup yields CDR1 MGHRA and CDR2 YSYEKL. Trimming pared 1 base from V and 2 bases from J, leaving 15 bases between. This CDR3 contains 17 residues. The CDR3 DNA reads as TGCGCCAGCAGCCAAGTGGGGCAGCGGAATGGCAATCAGCCCCAGCATTTT. It yields the protein CASSQVGQRNGNQPQHF.

In its sample, this clonotype was seen a few times. The chain links TRBV4-2 to TRBJ2-5; weak D call: TRBD1 (5 bases). The CDR3 totals 15 residues. Germline V gene data show CDR1 as LGHNA and CDR2 as YNFKEQ. V shed 2 bases and J shed 1 base, with 11 bases lying between them. The DNA of the CDR3 is TGTGCCAGCAGCCAAAGGGGATACGGCCAAGAGACCCAGTACTTC. This gives the protein CASSQRGYGQETQYF.

This sequence joins TRBV3-1 and TRBJ1-1, with 7 bases aligning to TRBD1. Losses at the gene ends were 0 bases for V and 1 base for J; bases not matched to a gene: 2. The CDR3 spans 15 residues. Germline CDR1 reads LGHDT; CDR2 reads YNNKEL (reference sequence). This CDR3 reads CASSQEYRGNTEAFF. The DNA of the CDR3 is TGTGCCAGCAGCCAAGAGTACAGGGGGAACACTGAAGCTTTCTTT.

The gene calls are TRBV6-5 and TRBJ1-1; TRBD1 matches at 9 bases. Germline V gene data show CDR1 as MNHEY and CDR2 as SVGAGI. V shed 6 bases, J shed 6 bases, and the junction held 5 bases outside the gene matches. The CDR3 is 13 residues long. CDR3 loop: CASSGGQGAEAFF. The DNA of the CDR3 is TGTGCCAGCAGCGGGGGACAGGGTGCTGAAGCTTTCTTT.

CDR3 loop: CASSKNGASESPQHF. DNA of the CDR3: TGTGCCAGCAGTAAGAACGGAGCTTCTGAATCACCCCAGCATTTT. J is TRBJ1-5 and V is TRBV12-3 or TRBV12-4; unclear D gene. The CDR3 runs to 15 residues. V was clipped by 5 bases and J by 10 bases, with 21 bases between them.

The chain is built from TRBV9 and TRBJ2-5; D remains unclear. This CDR3 region has 16 residues. The germline CDR1 and CDR2 sequences are SGDLS and YYNGEE. V dropped 0 bases and J dropped 0 bases, with 12 bases sitting between them. The CDR3 reads CASSVGPGIDQETQYF. The CDR3 bases are TGTGCCAGCAGCGTAGGCCCGGGCATTGACCAAGAGACCCAGTACTTC.

This clonotype was counted many times. The chain carries TRBV15 and TRBJ2-1; D is ambiguous. V lost 5 bases, J lost 0 bases, and 11 bases lay in between. Germline V gives CDR1 LNHNV, CDR2 YYDKDF (reference sequence). The CDR3 spans 15 residues. The CDR3 DNA reads TGTGCCACCAGCCCAAGACCCGACTCCTACAATGAGCAGTTCTTC. This encodes CATSPRPDSYNEQFF.